This T cell receptor (beta chain) was recorded in a study of cytomegalovirus exposure and HLA in healthy donors. This PCR relied on a set of 60 Vbeta primers and 13 Jbeta primers. TCRdb keeps only in-frame clones here, not all; method: immunoSEQ multiplex PCR. The sample has roughly 150,000 clones; less than 90% are singletons. With respect to this clone: Its antigen is not known.

The V gene end was trimmed by 7 bases and the J gene end by 2 bases; junction bases not matched to a gene: 5. The CDR3 length is 14 residues. Germline CDR1 and CDR2: MNHEY and SVGAGI. The study's findings and limits: There were some public TCRs occurring in many donors, but most TCR sequences were rare. A later analysis found that most CMV-associated TCR beta chains appeared HLA-restricted. In a later analysis, at a false discovery rate of 0.05, 16,951 TCR beta sequences matched HLA alleles.

The J gene is TRBJ2-3, the V gene TRBV6-5; 8 bases match TRBD1. Sequenced: PBMCs. The TCR comes from a man aged 25-45 years in good health and CMV-seronegative. CDR3 in DNA: TGTGCCAGCACCAGGGACAGGCTCACAGATACGCAGTATTTT. Its translation is CASTRDRLTDTQYF.